This section outlines one TCR beta chain sequence together with its context. The record originates from a study of blood T cell repertoires in COVID-19. Clones were read by immunoSEQ multiplex PCR, and TCRdb kept only the in-frame ones, dropping some. The sample includes over 30,000 clones, about nine tenths of them seen just once. The V gene's germline CDR1 is LGHNA and CDR2 YNFKEQ. V dropped 0 bases and J dropped 7; count of bases not matched to a gene: 10. The CDR3 is made up of 17 amino acids. This TCR was recovered from a human donor with active COVID-19. The donor label of this sample is uncertain. The rearrangement links TRBV4-2 to TRBJ2-1; 9 nucleotides agree with TRBD2. Sequences were obtained from peripheral blood. CDR3 nucleotide sequence: TGTGCCAGCAGCCAAGATCAGTCTAGCGGGGTAAGGAATGAGCAGTTCTTC. Translated: CASSQDQSSGVRNEQFF.